The clone carrying this TCR beta chain was detected many times. This sample is part of a study of T cells after yellow fever vaccination. MiXCR, run by TCRdb on the 5' RACE reads, gives a single entry per CDR3 protein. The sample carries tens of thousands of distinct CDR3 sequences, about 11% recorded once. Findings of the study overall: Secondary responses were weaker yet peaked faster, day 5 versus 15.

The J segment lost 4 bases and the V segment lost 4 bases, leaving 7 bases of the junction unmatched. The CDR3 covers 15 residues. Germline CDR1 and CDR2: SGDLS and YYNGEE. The V call is TRBV9, the J call TRBJ1-2; 10 nucleotides agree with TRBD1. The clonotype was recovered from a man younger than 30 who received the YFV17D yellow fever vaccine. This sample comprised PBMCs, either bulk or a sorted T-cell subset (CD4+, CD8+, memory, or dextramer-sorted; not recorded which), obtained roughly 14 days after the first yellow fever vaccination. The CDR3 DNA reads as TGTGCCAGCAGCCCCGGGGGACAGGGGACCTATGGCTACACCTTC. It is translated as CASSPGGQGTYGYTF.